This TCR beta chain derives from a study of blood T cell repertoires in COVID-19. V trimming: 9 bases; J trimming: 7 bases; junction bases outside the gene matches: 11. CDR3 length equals 15 residues. The germline V gene has CDR1 LNHDA and CDR2 SQIVND (reference sequence). Sequenced by immunoSEQ multiplex PCR; TCRdb stores in-frame clones only, minus some. The data show 93,000 or so clones, with over 70% seen just once and roughly 13% held by the top ten. The chain carries TRBV19 and TRBJ2-5; TRBD2 aligns across 13 bases. The clonotype originates from a human donor in a cohort sampled during active or convalescent COVID-19. Sequenced input: peripheral blood. CDR3 sequence reads: CASGTSGAKGGTQYF. The CDR3 DNA follows: TGTGCCAGCGGGACTAGCGGGGCCAAGGGTGGGACCCAGTACTTC.